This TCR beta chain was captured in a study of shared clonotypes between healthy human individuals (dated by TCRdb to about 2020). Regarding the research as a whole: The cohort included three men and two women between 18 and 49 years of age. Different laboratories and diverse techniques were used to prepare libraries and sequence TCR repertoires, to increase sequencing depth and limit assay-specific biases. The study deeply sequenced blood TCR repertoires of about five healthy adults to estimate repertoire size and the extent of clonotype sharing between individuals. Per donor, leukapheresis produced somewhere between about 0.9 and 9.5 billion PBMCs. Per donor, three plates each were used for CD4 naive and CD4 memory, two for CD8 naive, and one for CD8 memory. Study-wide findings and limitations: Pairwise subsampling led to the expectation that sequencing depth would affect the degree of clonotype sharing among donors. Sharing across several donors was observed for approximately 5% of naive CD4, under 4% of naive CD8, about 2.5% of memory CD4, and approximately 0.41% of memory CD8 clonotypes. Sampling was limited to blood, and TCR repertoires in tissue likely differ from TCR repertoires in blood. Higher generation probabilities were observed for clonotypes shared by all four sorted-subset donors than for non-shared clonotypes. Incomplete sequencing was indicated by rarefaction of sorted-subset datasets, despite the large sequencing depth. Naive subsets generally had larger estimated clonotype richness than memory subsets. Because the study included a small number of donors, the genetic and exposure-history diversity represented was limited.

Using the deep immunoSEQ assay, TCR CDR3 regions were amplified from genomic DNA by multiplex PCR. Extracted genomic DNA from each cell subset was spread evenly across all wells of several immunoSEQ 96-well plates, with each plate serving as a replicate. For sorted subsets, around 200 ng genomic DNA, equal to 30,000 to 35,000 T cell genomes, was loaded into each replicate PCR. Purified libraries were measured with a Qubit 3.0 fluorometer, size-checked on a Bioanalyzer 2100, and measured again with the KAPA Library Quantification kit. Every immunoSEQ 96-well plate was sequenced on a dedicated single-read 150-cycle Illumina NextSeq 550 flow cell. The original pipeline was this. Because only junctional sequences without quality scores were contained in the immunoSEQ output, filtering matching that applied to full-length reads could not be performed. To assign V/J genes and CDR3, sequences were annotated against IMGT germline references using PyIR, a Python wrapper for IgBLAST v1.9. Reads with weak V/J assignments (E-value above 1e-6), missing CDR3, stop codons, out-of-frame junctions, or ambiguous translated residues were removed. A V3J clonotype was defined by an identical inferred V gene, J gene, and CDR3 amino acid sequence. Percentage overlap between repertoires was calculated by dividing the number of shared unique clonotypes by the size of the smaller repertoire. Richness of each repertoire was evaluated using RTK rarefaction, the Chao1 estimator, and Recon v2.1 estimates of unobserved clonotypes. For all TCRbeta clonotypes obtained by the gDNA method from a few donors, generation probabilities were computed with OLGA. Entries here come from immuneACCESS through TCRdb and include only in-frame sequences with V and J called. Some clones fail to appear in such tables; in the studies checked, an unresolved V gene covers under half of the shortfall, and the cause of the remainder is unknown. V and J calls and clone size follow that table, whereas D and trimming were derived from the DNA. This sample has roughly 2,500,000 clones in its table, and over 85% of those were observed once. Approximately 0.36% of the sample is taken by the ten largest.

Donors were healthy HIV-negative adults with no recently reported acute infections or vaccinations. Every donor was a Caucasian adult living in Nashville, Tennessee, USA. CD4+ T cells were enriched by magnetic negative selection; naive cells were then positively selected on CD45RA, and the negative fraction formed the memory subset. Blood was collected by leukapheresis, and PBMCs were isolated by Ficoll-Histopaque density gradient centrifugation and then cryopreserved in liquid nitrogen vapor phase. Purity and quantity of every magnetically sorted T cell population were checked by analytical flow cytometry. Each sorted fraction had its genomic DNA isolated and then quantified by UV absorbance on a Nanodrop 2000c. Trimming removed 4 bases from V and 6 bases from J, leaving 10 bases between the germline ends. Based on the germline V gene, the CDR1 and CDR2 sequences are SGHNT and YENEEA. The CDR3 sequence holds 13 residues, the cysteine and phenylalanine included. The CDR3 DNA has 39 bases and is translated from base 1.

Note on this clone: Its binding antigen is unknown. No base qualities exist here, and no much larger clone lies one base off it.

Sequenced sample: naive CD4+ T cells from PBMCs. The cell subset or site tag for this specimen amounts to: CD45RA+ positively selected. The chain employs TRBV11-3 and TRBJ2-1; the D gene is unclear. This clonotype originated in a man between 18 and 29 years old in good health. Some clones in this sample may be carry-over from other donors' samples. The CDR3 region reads CASSSLSGNEQFF. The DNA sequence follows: TGTGCCAGCAGCTCCTTATCCGGCAATGAGCAGTTCTTC.